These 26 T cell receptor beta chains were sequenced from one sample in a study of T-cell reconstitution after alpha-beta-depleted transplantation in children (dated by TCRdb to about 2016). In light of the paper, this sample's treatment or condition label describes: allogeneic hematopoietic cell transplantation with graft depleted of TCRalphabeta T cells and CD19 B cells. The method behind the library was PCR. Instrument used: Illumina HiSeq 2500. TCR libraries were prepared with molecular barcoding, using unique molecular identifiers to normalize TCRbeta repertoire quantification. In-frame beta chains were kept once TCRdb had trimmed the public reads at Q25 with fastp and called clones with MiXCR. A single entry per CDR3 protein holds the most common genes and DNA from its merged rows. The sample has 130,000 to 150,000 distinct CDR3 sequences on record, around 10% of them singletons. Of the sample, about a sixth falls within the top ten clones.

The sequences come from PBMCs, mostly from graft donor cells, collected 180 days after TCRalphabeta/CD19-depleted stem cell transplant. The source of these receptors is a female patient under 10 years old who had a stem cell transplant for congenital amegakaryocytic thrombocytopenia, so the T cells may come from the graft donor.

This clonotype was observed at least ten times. CDR3 residues: CSAPGQNQETQYF. Written as DNA, the CDR3 is TGCAGCGCTCCGGGACAGAACCAAGAGACCCAGTACTTC. The genes are TRBV29-1 and TRBJ2-5, with TRBD1 matching 7 bases. The ends lost 7 bases at V and 0 bases at J; junction bases unmatched: 5. The CDR3 extends over 13 amino acids. CDR1 and CDR2 from the germline V gene are SQVTM and ANQGSEA.

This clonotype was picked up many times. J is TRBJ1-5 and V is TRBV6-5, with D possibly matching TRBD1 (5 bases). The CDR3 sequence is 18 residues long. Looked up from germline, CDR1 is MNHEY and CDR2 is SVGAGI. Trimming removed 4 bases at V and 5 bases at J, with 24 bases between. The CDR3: CASSSGVDRGPSHQPQHF. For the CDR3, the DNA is TGTGCCAGCAGTTCTGGGGTCGACAGAGGACCATCCCATCAGCCCCAGCATTTT.

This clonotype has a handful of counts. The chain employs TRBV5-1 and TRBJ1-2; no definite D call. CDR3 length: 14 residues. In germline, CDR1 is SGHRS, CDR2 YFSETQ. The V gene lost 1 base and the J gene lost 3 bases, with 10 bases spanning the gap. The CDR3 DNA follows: TGCGCCAGCAGCTTGTGGGGTCCCGACTATGGCTACACCTTC. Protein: CASSLWGPDYGYTF.

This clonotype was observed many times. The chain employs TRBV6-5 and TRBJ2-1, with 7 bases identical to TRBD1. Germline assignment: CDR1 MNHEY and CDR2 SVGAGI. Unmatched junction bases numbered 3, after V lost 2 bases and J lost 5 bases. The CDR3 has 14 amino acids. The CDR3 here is CASSYVGQNNEQFF. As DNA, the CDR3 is TGTGCCAGCAGTTACGTGGGACAGAACAATGAGCAGTTCTTC.

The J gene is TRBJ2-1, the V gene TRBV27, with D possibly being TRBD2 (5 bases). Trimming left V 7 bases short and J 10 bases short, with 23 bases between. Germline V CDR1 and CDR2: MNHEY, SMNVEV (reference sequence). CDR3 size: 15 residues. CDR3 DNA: TGTGCCAGCATGACTATTCGAGACCCTCGAGGAGAGCAGTTCTTC. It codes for CASMTIRDPRGEQFF.

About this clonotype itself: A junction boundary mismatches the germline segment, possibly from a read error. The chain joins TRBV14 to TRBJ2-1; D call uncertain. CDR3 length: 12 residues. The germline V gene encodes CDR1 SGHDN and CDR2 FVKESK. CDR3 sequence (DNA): TGTGCCAGCAGCCCTCACCTCTCACCCCGGGTCTTC. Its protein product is CASSPHLSPRVF. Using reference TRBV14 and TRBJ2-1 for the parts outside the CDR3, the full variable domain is EAGVTQFPSHSVIEKGQTVTLRCDPISGHDNLYWYRRVMGKEIKFLLHFVKESKQDESGMPNNRFLAERTGGTYSTLKVQPAELEDSGVYFCASSPHLSPRVFGPGTRLTVL.

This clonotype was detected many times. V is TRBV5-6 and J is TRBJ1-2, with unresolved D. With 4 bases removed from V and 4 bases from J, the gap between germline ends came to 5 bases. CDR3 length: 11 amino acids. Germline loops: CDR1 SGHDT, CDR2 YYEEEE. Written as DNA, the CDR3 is TGTGCCAGCAGCATGGGCTATGGCTACACCTTC. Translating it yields CASSMGYGYTF. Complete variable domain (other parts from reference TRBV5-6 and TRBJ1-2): DAGVTQSPTHLIKTRGQQVTLRCSPKSGHDTVSWYQQALGQGPQFIFQYYEEEERQRGNFPDRFSGHQFPNYSSELNVNALLLGDSALYLCASSMGYGYTFGSGTRLTVV.

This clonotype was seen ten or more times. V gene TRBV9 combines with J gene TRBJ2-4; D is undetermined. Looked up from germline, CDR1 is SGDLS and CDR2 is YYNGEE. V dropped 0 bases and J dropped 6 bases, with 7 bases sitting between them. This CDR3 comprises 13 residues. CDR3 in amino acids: CASSVGVSNIQYF. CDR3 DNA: TGTGCCAGCAGCGTAGGAGTCTCAAACATTCAGTACTTC.

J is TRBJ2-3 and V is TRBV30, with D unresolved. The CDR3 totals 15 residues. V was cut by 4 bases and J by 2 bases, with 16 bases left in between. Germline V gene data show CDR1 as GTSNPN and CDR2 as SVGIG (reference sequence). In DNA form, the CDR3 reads TGTGCCTGGAAGATGCTTGGCGGTTTCACAGATACGCAGTATTTT. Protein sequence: CAWKMLGGFTDTQYF.

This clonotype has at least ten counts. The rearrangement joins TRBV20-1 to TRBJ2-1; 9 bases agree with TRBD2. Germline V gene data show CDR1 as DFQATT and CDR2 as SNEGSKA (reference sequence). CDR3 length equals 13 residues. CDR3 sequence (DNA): TGCAGCGCGGGACTAGCCGGGGTCAATGAGCAGTTCTTC. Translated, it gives CSAGLAGVNEQFF.

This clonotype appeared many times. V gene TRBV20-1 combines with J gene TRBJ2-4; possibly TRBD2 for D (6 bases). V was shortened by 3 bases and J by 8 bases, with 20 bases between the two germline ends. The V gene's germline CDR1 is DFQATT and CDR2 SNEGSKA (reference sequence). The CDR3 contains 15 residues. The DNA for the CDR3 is TGCAGTGCTAGTAGCGGAAGCCAGAGGCAGGACATTCAGTACTTC. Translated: CSASSGSQRQDIQYF.

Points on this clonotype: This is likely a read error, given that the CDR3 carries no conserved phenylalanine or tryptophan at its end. The CDR3 coding sequence is TGCGCCAGCAGCGTGTGGGACAATGGTGGCTACACCTTG. Translated: CASSVWDNGGYTL. The V gene is TRBV5-1, the J gene TRBJ1-2; possible D gene TRBD1, 6 bases. Germline loops: CDR1 SGHRS, CDR2 YFSETQ. This CDR3 region has 13 residues. The V and J ends lost 4 bases and 7 bases respectively, with 14 bases between them.

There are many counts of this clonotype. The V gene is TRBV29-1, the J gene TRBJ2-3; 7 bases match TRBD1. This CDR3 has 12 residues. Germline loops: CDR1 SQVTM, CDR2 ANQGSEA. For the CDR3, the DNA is TGCGGAATAAGGGACAGTCTTGATACGCAGTATTTT. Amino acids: CGIRDSLDTQYF.

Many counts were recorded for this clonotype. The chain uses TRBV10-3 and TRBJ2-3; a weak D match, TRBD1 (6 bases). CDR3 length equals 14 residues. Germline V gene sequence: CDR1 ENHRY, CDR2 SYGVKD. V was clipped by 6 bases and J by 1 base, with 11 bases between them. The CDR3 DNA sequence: TGTGCCATCAGCTTTGAGGGGGGCACAGATACGCAGTATTTT. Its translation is CAISFEGGTDTQYF.

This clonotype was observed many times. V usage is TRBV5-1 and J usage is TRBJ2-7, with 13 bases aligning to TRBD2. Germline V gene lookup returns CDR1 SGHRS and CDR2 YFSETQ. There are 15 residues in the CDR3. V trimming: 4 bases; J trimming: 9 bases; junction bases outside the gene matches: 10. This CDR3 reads CASSVTSGRRLGQYF. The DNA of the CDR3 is TGCGCCAGCAGCGTGACTAGCGGGAGGCGGCTCGGGCAGTACTTC.

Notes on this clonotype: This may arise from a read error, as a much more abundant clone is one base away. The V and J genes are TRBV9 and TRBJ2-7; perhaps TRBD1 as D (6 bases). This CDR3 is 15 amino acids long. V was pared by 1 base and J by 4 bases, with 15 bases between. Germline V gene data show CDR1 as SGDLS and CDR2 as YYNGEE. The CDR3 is CASSVTGRPFYEQYF. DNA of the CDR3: TGTGCCAGCAGCGTAACAGGGCGCCCCTTTTACGAGCAGTACTTC.

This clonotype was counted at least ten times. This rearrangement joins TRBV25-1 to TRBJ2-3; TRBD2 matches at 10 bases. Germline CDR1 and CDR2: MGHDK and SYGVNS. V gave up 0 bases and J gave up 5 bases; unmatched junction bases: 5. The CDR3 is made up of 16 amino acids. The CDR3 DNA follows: TGTGCCAGCAGTGAATACAGAGCGGGAGGGAGAGATACGCAGTATTTT. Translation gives CASSEYRAGGRDTQYF. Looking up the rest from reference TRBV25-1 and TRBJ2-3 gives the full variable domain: EADIYQTPRYLVIGTGKKITLECSQTMGHDKMYWYQQDPGMELHLIHYSYGVNSTEKGDLSSESTVSRIRTEHFPLTLESARPSHTSQYLCASSEYRAGGRDTQYFGPGTRLTVL.

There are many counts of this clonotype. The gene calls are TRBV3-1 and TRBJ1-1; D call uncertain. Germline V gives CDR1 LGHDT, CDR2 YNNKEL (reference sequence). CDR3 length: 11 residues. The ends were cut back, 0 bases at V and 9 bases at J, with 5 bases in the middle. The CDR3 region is CASSQERQAFF. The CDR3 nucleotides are TGTGCCAGCAGCCAAGAGCGGCAAGCTTTCTTT.

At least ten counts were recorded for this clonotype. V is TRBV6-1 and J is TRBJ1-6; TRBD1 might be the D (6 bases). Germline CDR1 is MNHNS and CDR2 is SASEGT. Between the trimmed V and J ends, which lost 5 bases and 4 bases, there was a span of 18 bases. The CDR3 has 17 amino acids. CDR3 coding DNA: TGTGCCAGCAGTCAAAACATGGGGGCCCCTTATAATTCACCCCTCCACTTT. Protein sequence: CASSQNMGAPYNSPLHF.

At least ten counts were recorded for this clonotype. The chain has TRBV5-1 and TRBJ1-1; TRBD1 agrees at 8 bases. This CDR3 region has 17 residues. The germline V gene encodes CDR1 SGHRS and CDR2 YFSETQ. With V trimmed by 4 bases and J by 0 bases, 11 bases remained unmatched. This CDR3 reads CASSPGDRSLLNTEAFF. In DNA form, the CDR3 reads TGCGCCAGCAGCCCTGGGGACAGGAGCCTTCTGAACACTGAAGCTTTCTTT.

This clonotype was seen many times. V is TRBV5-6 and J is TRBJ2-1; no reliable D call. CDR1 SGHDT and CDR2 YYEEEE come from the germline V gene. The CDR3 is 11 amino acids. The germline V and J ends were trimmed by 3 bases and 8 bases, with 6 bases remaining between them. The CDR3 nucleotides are TGTGCCAGCAGCTCAAACTATGAGCAGTTCTTC. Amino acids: CASSSNYEQFF.

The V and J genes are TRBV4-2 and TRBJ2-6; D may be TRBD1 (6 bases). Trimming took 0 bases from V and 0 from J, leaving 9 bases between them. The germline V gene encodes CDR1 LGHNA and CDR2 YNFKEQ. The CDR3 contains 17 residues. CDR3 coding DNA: TGTGCCAGCAGCCAAGACGGGACAACCTCTGGGGCCAACGTCCTGACTTTC. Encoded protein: CASSQDGTTSGANVLTF.

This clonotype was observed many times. For the CDR3, the DNA is TGTGCCAGCAGTTTAGTTTACCGGGGCCCTTATGGCTACACCTTC. The encoded protein is CASSLVYRGPYGYTF. The chain employs TRBV12-3 or TRBV12-4 and TRBJ1-2; tentative D call: TRBD1 (5 bases). This CDR3 region has 15 residues. V lost 1 base, J lost 5 bases, and 14 bases lay in between.

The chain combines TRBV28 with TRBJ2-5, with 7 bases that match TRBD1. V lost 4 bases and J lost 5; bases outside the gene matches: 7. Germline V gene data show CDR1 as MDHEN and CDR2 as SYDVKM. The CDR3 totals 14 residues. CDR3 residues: CASSSTGFRETQYF. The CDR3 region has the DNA TGTGCCAGCAGTTCGACAGGGTTTCGGGAGACCCAGTACTTC.

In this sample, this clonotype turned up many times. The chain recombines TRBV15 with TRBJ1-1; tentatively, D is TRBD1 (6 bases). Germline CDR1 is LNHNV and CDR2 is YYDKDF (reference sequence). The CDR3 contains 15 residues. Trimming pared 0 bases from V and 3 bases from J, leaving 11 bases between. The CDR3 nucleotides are TGTGCCACCAGCAGAGATTGGGGGGCGGACACTGAAGCTTTCTTT. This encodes CATSRDWGADTEAFF.

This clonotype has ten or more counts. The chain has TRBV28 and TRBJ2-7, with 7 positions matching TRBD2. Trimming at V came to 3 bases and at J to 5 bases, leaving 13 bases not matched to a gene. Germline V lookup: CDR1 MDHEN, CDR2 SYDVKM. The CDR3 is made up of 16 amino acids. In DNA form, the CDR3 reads TGTGCCAGCAGTTTGCGGGGGTATGAACTGTTCCACGAGCAGTACTTC. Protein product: CASSLRGYELFHEQYF.